Listed here are 25 T cell receptor beta chains from one sample, sequenced in a study of blood T cell repertoires in COVID-19. Profiled with immunoSEQ multiplex PCR; TCRdb holds only in-frame clones, not every one. Of 450,000 to 500,000 clones listed, approximately 85% were seen once; the top ten hold approximately 2.9%. The sample consisted of peripheral blood. The receptors derive from a human donor in a cohort sampled during active COVID-19.

J is TRBJ2-3 and V is TRBV5-1; maybe TRBD1 (7 bases). Trimming left V 1 base short and J 2 bases short, with 14 bases between. The CDR3 totals 16 residues. Looked up from germline, CDR1 is SGHRS and CDR2 is YFSETQ. DNA for the CDR3: TGCGCCAGCAGCTTGATGGCGGGACAGAACACAGATACGCAGTATTTT. The encoded protein is CASSLMAGQNTDTQYF.

As for this clone: A read error may produce the germline difference seen at one junction end. This chain joins TRBV7-3 and TRBJ2-7; D is uncertain. The CDR3 is 13 residues long. CDR1 and CDR2 from the germline V gene are SGHTA and FQGTGA. The CDR3 bases are TGTGCCAGCAGCTTAGGGCTCTCCTACGAACAGTACTTC. It specifies CASSLGLSYEQYF. Combining the CDR3 with reference TRBV7-3 and TRBJ2-7 gives the whole variable domain GAGVSQTPSNKVTEKGKYVELRCDPISGHTALYWYRQSLGQGPEFLIYFQGTGAADDSGLPNDRFFAVRPEGSVSTLKIQRTERGDSAVYLCASSLGLSYEQYFGPGTRLTVT.

This clone appeared a single time. The chain employs TRBV3-1 (or the pseudogene TRBV3-2) and TRBJ2-7; 7 bases match TRBD2. Germline CDR1 reads LGHDT; CDR2 reads YNNKEL (reference sequence). This CDR3 is built from 14 residues. V was pared by 2 bases and J by 2 bases, with 3 bases of the junction left unmatched. The CDR3 DNA reads TGTGCCAGCAGCCAACCCGGGACTACCTACGAGCAGTACTTC. It specifies CASSQPGTTYEQYF.

This chain joins TRBV5-1 and TRBJ2-3, with TRBD1 as a possible D gene (5 bases). CDR3 length equals 16 residues. Germline V gene sequence: CDR1 SGHRS, CDR2 YFSETQ. The ends were cut back, 0 bases at V and 2 bases at J, with 13 bases in the middle. The CDR3 coding sequence is TGCGCCAGCAGCTTGGCTTCGAGACAGTTCACAGATACGCAGTATTTT. Its protein is CASSLASRQFTDTQYF.

This chain links TRBV7-9 with TRBJ2-1; 8 bases match TRBD2. This CDR3 contains 16 residues. With 1 base clipped from V and 8 bases from J, the junction kept 10 bases outside the gene matches. CDR1 and CDR2 (germline): SEHNR, FQNEAQ (reference sequence). The CDR3 bases are TGTGCCAGCAGCTTAGAGGGGGTAGCGGGAATAGATGAGCAGTTCTTC. The encoded protein is CASSLEGVAGIDEQFF.

The chain links TRBV3-1 (or the pseudogene TRBV3-2) to TRBJ2-2; tentative D call: TRBD2 (5 bases). Germline lookup yields CDR1 LGHDT and CDR2 YNNKEL (reference sequence). The V gene lost 2 bases and the J gene lost 7 bases, with 11 bases spanning the gap. The CDR3 loop spans 14 amino acids. CDR3 nucleotides: TGTGCCAGCAGCCAATCGGCACTAGGCGGGGAGCTGTTTTTT. It specifies CASSQSALGGELFF.

This chain links TRBV30 with TRBJ2-3; 8 nucleotides agree with TRBD1. The CDR3 covers 13 residues. V gave up 5 bases and J gave up 2 bases; unmatched junction bases: 3. CDR1 is GTSNPN, CDR2 SVGIG, per germline (reference sequence). CDR3 amino acids: CAWDRGNTDTQYF. CDR3 DNA: TGTGCCTGGGACAGGGGCAACACAGATACGCAGTATTTT.

The chain combines TRBV30 with TRBJ1-3, with 8 bases aligning to TRBD1. Germline CDR1 is GTSNPN and CDR2 is SVGIG (reference sequence). The ends lost 2 bases at V and 8 bases at J; junction bases unmatched: 14. The CDR3 is 16 amino acids. The CDR3 loop reads CAWSLRTGSYVYTIYF. The DNA for the CDR3 is TGTGCCTGGAGTTTACGGACAGGGTCTTATGTCTACACCATATATTTT.

The table lists this clone with a few counts. The V call is TRBV6-2 or TRBV6-3, the J call TRBJ1-5, with TRBD1 matching 7 bases. The CDR3 is 12 amino acids. Germline CDR1 is MNHEY and CDR2 is SVGEGT. Trimming removed 4 bases from V and 9 bases from J; junction bases left unmatched: 3. CDR3 nucleotides: TGTGCCAGCAGTTCGCAGGGGGTGCCCCAGCATTTT. Its translation is CASSSQGVPQHF.

This clone has just a few counts. This rearrangement joins TRBV19 to TRBJ2-1, with a possible D match to TRBD1 (5 bases). The CDR3 is 16 amino acids. V lost 2 bases and J 7 bases, leaving 18 bases between the germline ends. Germline V gene sequence: CDR1 LNHDA, CDR2 SQIVND (reference sequence). Here the CDR3 DNA reads TGTGCCAGTAGTATAAGTATGGGCCGCAGGGTAAATGAGCAGTTCTTC. Translated: CASSISMGRRVNEQFF.

The V gene is TRBV3-1 (or the pseudogene TRBV3-2), the J gene TRBJ2-7; no clear D gene. Germline V gives CDR1 LGHDT, CDR2 YNNKEL (reference sequence). The CDR3 runs to 16 residues. V lost 1 base, J lost 0 bases, and 13 bases lay in between. CDR3 DNA sequence: TGTGCCAGCAGCCAAGGGGTGGCGGTAAGCTCCTACGAGCAGTACTTC. Its translation is CASSQGVAVSSYEQYF.

The chain is built from TRBV29-1 and TRBJ2-1, with a possible D match to TRBD1 (6 bases). CDR1 is SQVTM and CDR2 is ANQGSEA in the germline V gene. V gave up 5 bases and J gave up 5 bases, with 16 bases separating them. The CDR3 is 14 amino acids. CDR3 protein: CSVKQGELHNEQFF. CDR3 bases: TGCAGCGTTAAACAGGGAGAATTACACAATGAGCAGTTCTTC.

This clone showed up just once. The chain uses TRBV5-4 and TRBJ2-3; TRBD2 agrees at 7 bases. CDR3 length equals 16 residues. V lost 3 bases to trimming and J lost 4 bases; unmatched junction nucleotides: 11. Looked up from germline, CDR1 is SGHNT and CDR2 is YYREEE (reference sequence). The CDR3 DNA reads as TGTGCCAGCAGCTCCGGTGGGAGGGAACGGGCAGATACGCAGTATTTT. This translates into CASSSGGRERADTQYF.

The chain uses TRBV5-4 and TRBJ2-7; the D gene is possibly TRBD1 (5 bases). Germline V gene sequence: CDR1 SGHNT, CDR2 YYREEE (reference sequence). The CDR3 consists of 13 residues. V lost 4 bases and J 0 bases, leaving 8 bases between the germline ends. This chain's CDR3 is CASSLRDSYEQYF. The CDR3 nucleotides read TGTGCCAGCAGCCTCAGGGACTCCTACGAGCAGTACTTC.

The rearrangement links TRBV6-1 to TRBJ1-5; no firm D call. This CDR3 region has 15 residues. Trimming removed 1 base at V and 4 bases at J, with 11 bases between. Germline lookup yields CDR1 MNHNS and CDR2 SASEGT. This CDR3 is CASSEGAVSNQPQHF. Written as DNA, the CDR3 is TGTGCCAGCAGTGAAGGGGCAGTAAGTAATCAGCCCCAGCATTTT.

The V and J genes are TRBV18 and TRBJ1-4; TRBD1 is a possible D gene (5 bases). The V and J ends lost 0 bases and 11 bases respectively, with 13 bases between them. Germline loops: CDR1 KGHSH, CDR2 LQKENI. The CDR3 loop spans 14 amino acids. The CDR3 region has the DNA TGTGCCAGCTCACCACCGGACCGGGAGGGGAAACTGTTTTTT. Its translation is CASSPPDREGKLFF.

V usage is TRBV5-5 and J usage is TRBJ2-1; D not certain. CDR3 length: 15 amino acids. Trimming removed 3 bases at V and 7 bases at J, with 17 bases between. Germline assignment: CDR1 SGHKS and CDR2 YYEKEE (reference sequence). The CDR3 loop is CASSSTPPAYNEQFF. DNA for the CDR3: TGTGCCAGCAGCTCGACTCCTCCCGCTTATAATGAGCAGTTCTTC. The full variable domain, in which reference TRBV5-5 and TRBJ2-1 provide the parts outside the CDR3, is DAGVTQSPTHLIKTRGQQVTLRCSPISGHKSVSWYQQVLGQGPQFIFQYYEKEERGRGNFPDRFSARQFPNYSSELNVNALLLGDSALYLCASSSTPPAYNEQFFGPGTRLTVL.

The rearrangement joins TRBV27 to TRBJ1-5; D is ambiguous. The germline gives CDR1 MNHEY, CDR2 SMNVEV (reference sequence). Trimming removed 3 bases at V and 4 bases at J, with 10 bases between. This CDR3 is built from 14 residues. CDR3 DNA sequence: TGTGCCAGCAGTTTGACAAGGTCTAATCAGCCCCAGCATTTT. Its protein is CASSLTRSNQPQHF.

This clone was counted between two and nine times. The chain uses TRBV6-1 and TRBJ2-5; D is unclear. From germline, CDR1 is MNHNS and CDR2 SASEGT. V dropped 1 base and J dropped 6 bases, with 12 bases sitting between them. The CDR3 is 14 amino acids. CDR3 DNA: TGTGCCAGCAGTGAAGAAGCACGATCGAAGACCCAGTACTTC. It is translated as CASSEEARSKTQYF.

The chain couples TRBV10-3 to TRBJ1-4, with unresolved D. V lost 0 bases, J lost 8 bases, and 7 bases lay in between. In germline, CDR1 is ENHRY, CDR2 SYGVKD. The CDR3 contains 13 residues. CDR3 sequence: CAISESTGEKLFF. DNA of the CDR3: TGTGCCATCAGTGAGTCGACGGGGGAAAAACTGTTTTTT.

The rearrangement uses TRBV9 and TRBJ2-3; no definite D call. This CDR3 is built from 13 residues. V shed 3 bases and J shed 6 bases, with 11 bases lying between them. The germline V gene has CDR1 SGDLS and CDR2 YYNGEE. CDR3 protein: CASSALGWDTQYF. In DNA form, the CDR3 reads TGTGCCAGCAGCGCCCTGGGCTGGGATACGCAGTATTTT. Combining the CDR3 with reference TRBV9 and TRBJ2-3 gives the whole variable domain DSGVTQTPKHLITATGQRVTLRCSPRSGDLSVYWYQQSLDQGLQFLIQYYNGEERAKGNILERFSAQQFPDLHSELNLSSLELGDSALYFCASSALGWDTQYFGPGTRLTVL.

The rearrangement links TRBV19 to TRBJ2-2, with D perhaps matching TRBD2 (6 bases). The V end was cut by 5 bases, the J end by 4 bases, with 20 bases between. The CDR3 length is 17 residues. The germline gives CDR1 LNHDA, CDR2 SQIVND (reference sequence). This chain's CDR3 is CASSLGRRGWGTGELFF. The CDR3 bases are TGTGCCAGTAGTCTGGGACGGAGGGGTTGGGGCACCGGGGAGCTGTTTTTT. The complete variable domain, with remaining parts taken from reference TRBV19 and TRBJ2-2, reads DGGITQSPKYLFRKEGQNVTLSCEQNLNHDAMYWYRQDPGQGLRLIYYSQIVNDFQKGDIAEGYSVSREKKESFPLTVTSAQKNPTAFYLCASSLGRRGWGTGELFFGEGSRLTVL.

The chain is built from TRBV7-2 and TRBJ2-2, with a possible D match to TRBD2 (5 bases). Trimming removed 1 base at V and 4 bases at J, with 7 bases between. Per the germline V gene, CDR1 is SGHTA and CDR2 is FQGNSA. CDR3 length: 14 residues. The CDR3 bases are TGTGCCAGCAGCTTAGGGGAGACCACCGGGGAGCTGTTTTTT. Translated, it gives CASSLGETTGELFF.

This chain connects TRBV29-1 to TRBJ2-7, with 8 bases that match TRBD1. V lost 7 bases and J lost 0; bases outside the gene matches: 5. The CDR3 has 13 residues. Germline assignment: CDR1 SQVTM and CDR2 ANQGSEA. The chain's CDR3 is CSGGGQGSYEQYF. As DNA, the CDR3 is TGCAGCGGGGGCGGACAGGGCTCCTACGAGCAGTACTTC.

The chain combines TRBV5-8 with TRBJ2-7; 7 positions agree with TRBD2. The V gene end was trimmed by 0 bases and the J gene end by 0 bases; junction bases not matched to a gene: 6. The CDR3 totals 16 residues. Germline V gives CDR1 SGHTS, CDR2 YDEGEE. The CDR3 DNA follows: TGTGCCAGCAGCTTGGGGGTTGGCGGGAGCTCCTACGAGCAGTACTTC. As protein: CASSLGVGGSSYEQYF.